This is a list of T cell receptor beta chains from one sample in a study of vaccination and CD4 T cells after COVID-19. TCRdb independently ran MiXCR on the PCR reads; one entry per CDR3 protein. The sample comprises about 7,800 distinct CDR3 sequences, approximately 57% of which are singletons, and approximately 12% rests with the top ten. The antigens these receptors bind are not known. Material for sequencing was CD4+ T cells from blood, cultured in vitro. Receptors originate from a human donor in good health. Both conserved end residues are part of each CDR3. Size values are once, few and many counts, or a class for expanded clones, and some rows have none.

clone size	J gene	V gene	CDR3 protein
-	TRBJ2-7	TRBV19	CASNPSAGGLYEQYF
-	TRBJ2-4	TRBV20-1	CSADPLGARERENIQYF
once	TRBJ2-7	TRBV12-3/TRBV12-4	CAGTRYPLGGTHSSYEQYF
-	TRBJ2-3	TRBV7-2	CASSTGEAADTQYF
once	TRBJ2-7	TRBV19	CASSKQGYEQYF
-	TRBJ1-2	TRBV19	CASSIDTTAYGYTF
once	TRBJ1-5	TRBV5-1	CASSELGTGSQPQHF
-	TRBJ2-3	TRBV6-2/TRBV6-3	CASEIGGGADTQYF
-	TRBJ1-1	TRBV5-8	CASSFTTRRVPEAFF
-	TRBJ1-2	TRBV5-1	CASSPGTSYGYTF
-	TRBJ2-5	TRBV19	CASNFAGETQYF
-	TRBJ1-1	TRBV30	CAWSRLRDLNTEAFF
few	TRBJ1-6	TRBV27	CASSSQNNSPLHF